This TCR beta chain derives from a study of CD8+ T cells in alopecia areata. Following RNA extraction, reverse transcription yielded cDNA that acted as the sequencing template. This table comes from immunoSEQ multiplex PCR, and its TCRdb copy is limited to in-frame clones, with some not included. This sample carries about 98,000 clones, 35% to 45% of them seen once, and the ten largest clones take about 0.79%. Per the germline V gene, CDR1 is GTSNPN and CDR2 is SVGIG (reference sequence). Trimming took off 5 bases at V and 0 bases at J, with 10 bases between the two ends. The CDR3 has 13 residues. Sequenced: CD4+ T cells sorted from blood. The chain links TRBV30 to TRBJ2-5; D is unresolved. This receptor was identified in a human donor with alopecia areata. The CDR3 DNA reads TGTGCCTGGGGGGTTGAGTACCAAGAGACCCAGTACTTC. Translating it yields CAWGVEYQETQYF. Supplemented by reference TRBV30 and TRBJ2-5, the full variable domain reads SQTIHQWPATLVQPVGSPLSLECTVEGTSNPNLYWYRQAAGRGLQLLFYSVGIGQISSEVPQNLSASRPQDRQFILSSKKLLLSDSGFYLCAWGVEYQETQYFGPGTRLLVL.